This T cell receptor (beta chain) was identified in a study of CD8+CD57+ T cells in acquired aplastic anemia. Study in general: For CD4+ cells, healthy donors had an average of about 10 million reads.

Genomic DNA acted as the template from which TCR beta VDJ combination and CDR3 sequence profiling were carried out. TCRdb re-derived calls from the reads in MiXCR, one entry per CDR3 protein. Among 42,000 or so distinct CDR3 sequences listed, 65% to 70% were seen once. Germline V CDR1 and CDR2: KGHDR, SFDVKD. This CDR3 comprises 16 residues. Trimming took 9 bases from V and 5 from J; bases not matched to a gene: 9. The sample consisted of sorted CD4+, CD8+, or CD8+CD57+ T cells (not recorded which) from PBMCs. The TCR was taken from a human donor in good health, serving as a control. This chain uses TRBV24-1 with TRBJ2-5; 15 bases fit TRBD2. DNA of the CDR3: TGTGCCACCCAAGGACTAGCGGGAGGGCCGGAGGAGACCCAGTACTTC. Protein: CATQGLAGGPEETQYF.